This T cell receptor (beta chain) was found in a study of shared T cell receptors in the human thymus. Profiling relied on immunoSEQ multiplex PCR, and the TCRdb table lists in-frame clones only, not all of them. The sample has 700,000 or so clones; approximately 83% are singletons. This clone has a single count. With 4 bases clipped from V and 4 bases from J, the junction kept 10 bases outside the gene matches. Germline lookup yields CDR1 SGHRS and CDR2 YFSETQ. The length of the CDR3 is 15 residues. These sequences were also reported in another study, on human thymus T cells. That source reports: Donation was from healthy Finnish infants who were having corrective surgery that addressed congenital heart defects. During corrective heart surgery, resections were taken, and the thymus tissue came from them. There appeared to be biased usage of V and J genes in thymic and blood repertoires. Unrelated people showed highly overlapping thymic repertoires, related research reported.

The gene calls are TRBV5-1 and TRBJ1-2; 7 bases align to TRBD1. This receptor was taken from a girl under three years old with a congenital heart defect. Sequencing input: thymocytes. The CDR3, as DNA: TGCGCCAGCAGCCTACACCGACAGGGACGCTATGGCTACACCTTC. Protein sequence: CASSLHRQGRYGYTF.